Each of the 25 T cell receptor beta chains below was sequenced from the same sample in a study of blood T cells in healthy people across ages. A second PCR, run for about 7 to 12 cycles, used a sample-barcoded 5' primer plus a J-beta primer mix. TCRdb ran MiXCR on the 5' RACE reads and lists one entry per CDR3 protein. The sample carries about 640,000 distinct CDR3 sequences, less than 35% recorded once. The sequenced sample was blood. Every receptor here comes from a woman of 80 years or more in good health.

This clonotype was counted ten times or more. CDR3 region: CASSTTFPSTDTQYF. The CDR3 DNA follows: TGCGCCAGCAGCACGACGTTTCCTAGCACAGATACGCAGTATTTT. This chain links TRBV5-1 with TRBJ2-3; the D is unclear. The CDR3 has 15 amino acids. The germline gives CDR1 SGHRS, CDR2 YFSETQ. Trimming left V 4 bases short and J 0 bases short, with 12 bases between.

In its sample, this clonotype was seen many times. This chain connects TRBV7-2 to TRBJ2-3; D remains unclear. The length of the CDR3 is 14 residues. CDR1 and CDR2 from the germline V gene are SGHTA and FQGNSA. With 5 bases removed from V and 1 base from J, the gap between germline ends came to 10 bases. CDR3 loop: CASSPEVRTDTQYF. Here the CDR3 DNA reads TGTGCCAGCAGCCCAGAGGTGCGCACAGATACGCAGTATTTT.

This chain connects TRBV19 to TRBJ1-1; D remains ambiguous. This CDR3 region has 13 residues. The V and J ends lost 7 bases and 4 bases respectively, with 13 bases between them. Germline V lookup: CDR1 LNHDA, CDR2 SQIVND (reference sequence). CDR3 protein: CASKEAMGTEAFF. Here the CDR3 DNA reads TGTGCCAGTAAAGAGGCAATGGGCACTGAAGCTTTCTTT.

In the case of this clonotype: The junction does not match germline at one end; this may be a read error. This chain uses TRBV12-3 or TRBV12-4 with TRBJ2-7; 11 nucleotides align to TRBD1. CDR3 length: 15 amino acids. CDR3 in amino acids: CTSSLGTGGTTEQYF. CDR3 sequence (DNA): TGTACCAGCAGCCTTGGGACAGGGGGAACAACTGAGCAGTACTTC.

The V and J genes are TRBV7-9 and TRBJ2-3; maybe TRBD1 (6 bases). V was cut by 1 base and J by 2 bases, with 10 bases left in between. The CDR3 spans 15 residues. Germline CDR1 reads SEHNR; CDR2 reads FQNEAQ (reference sequence). CDR3 sequence: CASSLGDRLTDTQYF. DNA of the CDR3: TGTGCCAGCAGCTTAGGAGACAGGCTCACAGATACGCAGTATTTT.

The chain couples TRBV30 to TRBJ1-2; 8 nucleotides align to TRBD1. The CDR3 runs 18 residues. Germline CDR1 GTSNPN, CDR2 SVGIG (reference sequence). Losses at the gene ends were 0 bases for V and 4 bases for J; bases not matched to a gene: 16. The CDR3 is CAWSVRGGDRTFSYGYTF. The CDR3 nucleotides are TGTGCCTGGAGTGTCAGGGGGGGGGACAGGACCTTTAGCTATGGCTACACCTTC.

The chain recombines TRBV5-1 with TRBJ2-1, with D unresolved. CDR1 SGHRS and CDR2 YFSETQ come from the germline V gene. The ends were cut back, 2 bases at V and 9 bases at J, with 15 bases in the middle. This CDR3 contains 14 residues. This chain's CDR3 is CASSFFAAWGEQFF. CDR3 in DNA: TGCGCCAGCAGCTTTTTTGCGGCTTGGGGTGAGCAGTTCTTC.

This clonotype was seen many times. The rearrangement uses TRBV27 and TRBJ1-2; D is uncertain. Trimming took 5 bases from V and 1 from J, leaving 8 bases between them. CDR1 is MNHEY, CDR2 SMNVEV, per germline (reference sequence). The CDR3 length is 13 residues. CDR3 region: CASSRAFNYGYTF. CDR3 in DNA: TGTGCCAGCAGTCGGGCCTTTAACTATGGCTACACCTTC.

This clonotype has a count of ten or more. This chain connects TRBV7-2 to TRBJ2-7; 7 positions agree with TRBD2. The CDR3 covers 16 residues. The V segment lost 1 base and the J segment 2 bases; nucleotides outside the gene matches: 8. The germline CDR1 and CDR2 sequences are SGHTA and FQGNSA. The CDR3 region is CASSLDGGGIAYEQYF. In DNA form, the CDR3 reads TGTGCCAGCAGCTTAGATGGGGGGGGGATAGCCTACGAGCAGTACTTC.

With regard to this clonotype: This clone may be a read error of a much larger clone one base away. The chain has TRBV7-6 and TRBJ2-5, with a weak D call TRBD1 (6 bases). CDR1 SGHVS and CDR2 FNYEAQ come from the germline V gene. The CDR3 has 15 amino acids. The V end was cut by 6 bases, the J end by 11 bases, with 25 bases between. CDR3 DNA sequence: TGTGCCAGCAGTTCAGGACAGTTCCCCGGGAATGAGCAGTACTTC. Amino acids: CASSSGQFPGNEQYF. The full variable domain, rest sourced from reference TRBV7-6 and TRBJ2-5, is GAGVSQSPRYKVTKRGQDVALRCDPISGHVSLYWYRQALGQGPEFLTYFNYEAQQDKSGLPNDRFSAERPEGSISTLTIQRTEQRDSAMYRCASSSGQFPGNEQYFGPGTRLLVL.

This clonotype has a handful of counts. A much more abundant neighbour one base away suggests this may be a read error. The rearrangement links TRBV10-3 to TRBJ2-7, with 9 bases matching TRBD2. Germline V gene sequence: CDR1 ENHRY, CDR2 SYGVKD. The V and J ends lost 7 bases and 7 bases, in that order; junction bases with no gene match: 20. The CDR3 contains 17 residues. The CDR3 loop is CAIMGASGGTNYNEQYF. CDR3 nucleotides: TGTGCCATCATGGGGGCAAGCGGGGGGACCAACTACAATGAGCAGTACTTC.

This clonotype was counted at least ten times. This chain uses TRBV5-1 with TRBJ2-4; either TRBD1 or TRBD2 may fit D (5 bases each). This CDR3 spans 13 amino acids. Trimming took 4 bases from V and 8 from J, leaving 13 bases between them. Germline assignment: CDR1 SGHRS and CDR2 YFSETQ. The chain's CDR3 is CASSRGPEDIQYF. CDR3 nucleotides: TGCGCCAGCAGCCGGGGCCCCGAGGACATTCAGTACTTC.

The genes are TRBV12-3 or TRBV12-4 and TRBJ2-5; D is perhaps TRBD2 (5 bases). V was trimmed by 1 base and J by 11 bases, leaving 14 bases between them. The CDR3 length is 13 residues. CDR3 loop: CASSLGSGFEQYF. CDR3 in DNA: TGTGCCAGCAGTTTAGGGTCGGGGTTTGAGCAGTACTTC.

This clonotype was detected ten times or more. This chain connects TRBV6-6 to TRBJ2-3; D may correspond to TRBD1 or TRBD2 (5 bases each). V was clipped by 2 bases and J by 0 bases, with 9 bases between them. CDR3 length: 15 residues. In germline, CDR1 is MNHNY, CDR2 SVGAGI (reference sequence). In DNA form, the CDR3 reads TGTGCCAGCAGTTACAGGGGAGCTAGCACAGATACGCAGTATTTT. Translating it yields CASSYRGASTDTQYF.

V usage is TRBV9 and J usage is TRBJ2-3; D remains ambiguous. The CDR3 is made up of 15 amino acids. Trimming shortened V by 2 bases and J by 0 bases, and 10 bases separated the two germline ends. Looked up from germline, CDR1 is SGDLS and CDR2 is YYNGEE. CDR3 loop: CASSVEVSSTDTQYF. The CDR3 DNA sequence: TGTGCCAGCAGCGTCGAGGTCTCTAGCACAGATACGCAGTATTTT.

The table lists this clonotype with many counts. This chain joins TRBV9 and TRBJ1-1; TRBD1 is a possible D gene (5 bases). The germline CDR1 and CDR2 sequences are SGDLS and YYNGEE. Trimming stripped 0 bases from V and 6 bases from J, with 15 bases between. The CDR3 consists of 15 residues. CDR3 loop: CASSVGVRDVAEAFF. The CDR3 coding sequence is TGTGCCAGCAGCGTAGGTGTCAGGGATGTCGCTGAAGCTTTCTTT.

On this clonotype itself: At one of its ends the junction is not consistent with the germline gene, which may arise from a read error. V and J are TRBV7-2 and TRBJ1-6; perhaps TRBD1 as D (5 bases). CDR1 is SGHTA and CDR2 is FQGNSA in the germline V gene. The CDR3 runs 16 residues. The DNA of the CDR3 is TGTGCCAGCAGCTTAGGTGGGGACCCACGTTTTTCGCCCCCCCACTTT. Its protein is CASSLGGDPRFSPPHF.

This sequence joins TRBV7-9 and TRBJ1-2; D not certain. This CDR3 comprises 16 residues. V was shortened by 0 bases and J by 2 bases, with 13 bases between the two germline ends. Looked up from germline, CDR1 is SEHNR and CDR2 is FQNEAQ (reference sequence). Written as DNA, the CDR3 is TGTGCCAGCAGCTTAGCGGAGGCAGGATGGAACTATGGCTACACCTTC. Its protein is CASSLAEAGWNYGYTF.

The table lists this clonotype with many counts. The chain carries TRBV7-2 and TRBJ2-1; D may be TRBD1 (6 bases). Trimming pared 4 bases from V and 8 bases from J, leaving 15 bases between. The CDR3 has 14 amino acids. Germline lookup yields CDR1 SGHTA and CDR2 FQGNSA. CDR3 nucleotide sequence: TGTGCCAGCAGCTGGGGGCCACAGAGCCATGAGCAGTTCTTC. It translates to CASSWGPQSHEQFF.

The chain carries TRBV14 and TRBJ1-5, with D maybe TRBD1 (5 bases). The V gene lost 6 bases and the J gene lost 9 bases, with 18 bases spanning the gap. Looked up from germline, CDR1 is SGHDN and CDR2 is FVKESK. The CDR3 sequence is 14 residues long. The CDR3 DNA reads as TGTGCCAGCAGGCCGGGGCAGGTCACCCTGCCCCAGCATTTT. Translating gives CASRPGQVTLPQHF.

This clonotype was detected ten times or more. The chain links TRBV20-1 to TRBJ2-3, with 11 bases matching TRBD2. J lost 6 bases, V lost 6 bases, and 8 bases had no gene match. Germline loops: CDR1 DFQATT, CDR2 SNEGSKA (reference sequence). There are 14 residues in the CDR3. CDR3 nucleotide sequence: TGCAGTGCCACGGAGACTAGCGGGGTGGATACGCAGTATTTT. Protein: CSATETSGVDTQYF.

For this clonotype: A single base separates this from a much larger clone, so it may be a read error. The chain uses TRBV9 and TRBJ2-2; perhaps TRBD2 as D (7 bases). The CDR3 length is 15 residues. CDR1 is SGDLS, CDR2 YYNGEE, per germline. CDR3 sequence reads: CASTQTGGNTGERFF. CDR3 in DNA: TGTGCCAGCACCCAGACGGGGGGCAACACCGGGGAGCGGTTTTTT.

The chain links TRBV2 to TRBJ1-1; 8 bases line up with TRBD1. This CDR3 is 11 amino acids long. CDR1 and CDR2 from the germline V gene are SNHLY and FYNNEI. The trim removed 7 bases at V and 11 bases at J, leaving 6 bases unmatched. DNA for the CDR3: TGTGCCAGCAATGTAAGACAGGGGGCTTTCTTT. It translates to CASNVRQGAFF.

This clonotype was detected ten times or more. The rearrangement joins TRBV28 to TRBJ2-7; perhaps TRBD2 as D (7 bases). Trimming left V 4 bases short and J 2 bases short, with 15 bases between. Germline lookup yields CDR1 MDHEN and CDR2 SYDVKM. The CDR3 covers 15 residues. This chain's CDR3 is CASSWGGAVPYEQYF. The CDR3 DNA follows: TGTGCCAGCAGTTGGGGGGGCGCGGTGCCCTACGAGCAGTACTTC.

The chain combines TRBV7-2 with TRBJ2-5; D might be TRBD1 (5 bases). V gave up 1 base and J gave up 2 bases, with 8 bases separating them. The CDR3 consists of 14 residues. Per the germline V gene, CDR1 is SGHTA and CDR2 is FQGNSA. The CDR3 coding sequence is TGTGCCAGCAGCTTAGAGACAGCTCAAGAGACCCAGTACTTC. Translating it yields CASSLETAQETQYF.